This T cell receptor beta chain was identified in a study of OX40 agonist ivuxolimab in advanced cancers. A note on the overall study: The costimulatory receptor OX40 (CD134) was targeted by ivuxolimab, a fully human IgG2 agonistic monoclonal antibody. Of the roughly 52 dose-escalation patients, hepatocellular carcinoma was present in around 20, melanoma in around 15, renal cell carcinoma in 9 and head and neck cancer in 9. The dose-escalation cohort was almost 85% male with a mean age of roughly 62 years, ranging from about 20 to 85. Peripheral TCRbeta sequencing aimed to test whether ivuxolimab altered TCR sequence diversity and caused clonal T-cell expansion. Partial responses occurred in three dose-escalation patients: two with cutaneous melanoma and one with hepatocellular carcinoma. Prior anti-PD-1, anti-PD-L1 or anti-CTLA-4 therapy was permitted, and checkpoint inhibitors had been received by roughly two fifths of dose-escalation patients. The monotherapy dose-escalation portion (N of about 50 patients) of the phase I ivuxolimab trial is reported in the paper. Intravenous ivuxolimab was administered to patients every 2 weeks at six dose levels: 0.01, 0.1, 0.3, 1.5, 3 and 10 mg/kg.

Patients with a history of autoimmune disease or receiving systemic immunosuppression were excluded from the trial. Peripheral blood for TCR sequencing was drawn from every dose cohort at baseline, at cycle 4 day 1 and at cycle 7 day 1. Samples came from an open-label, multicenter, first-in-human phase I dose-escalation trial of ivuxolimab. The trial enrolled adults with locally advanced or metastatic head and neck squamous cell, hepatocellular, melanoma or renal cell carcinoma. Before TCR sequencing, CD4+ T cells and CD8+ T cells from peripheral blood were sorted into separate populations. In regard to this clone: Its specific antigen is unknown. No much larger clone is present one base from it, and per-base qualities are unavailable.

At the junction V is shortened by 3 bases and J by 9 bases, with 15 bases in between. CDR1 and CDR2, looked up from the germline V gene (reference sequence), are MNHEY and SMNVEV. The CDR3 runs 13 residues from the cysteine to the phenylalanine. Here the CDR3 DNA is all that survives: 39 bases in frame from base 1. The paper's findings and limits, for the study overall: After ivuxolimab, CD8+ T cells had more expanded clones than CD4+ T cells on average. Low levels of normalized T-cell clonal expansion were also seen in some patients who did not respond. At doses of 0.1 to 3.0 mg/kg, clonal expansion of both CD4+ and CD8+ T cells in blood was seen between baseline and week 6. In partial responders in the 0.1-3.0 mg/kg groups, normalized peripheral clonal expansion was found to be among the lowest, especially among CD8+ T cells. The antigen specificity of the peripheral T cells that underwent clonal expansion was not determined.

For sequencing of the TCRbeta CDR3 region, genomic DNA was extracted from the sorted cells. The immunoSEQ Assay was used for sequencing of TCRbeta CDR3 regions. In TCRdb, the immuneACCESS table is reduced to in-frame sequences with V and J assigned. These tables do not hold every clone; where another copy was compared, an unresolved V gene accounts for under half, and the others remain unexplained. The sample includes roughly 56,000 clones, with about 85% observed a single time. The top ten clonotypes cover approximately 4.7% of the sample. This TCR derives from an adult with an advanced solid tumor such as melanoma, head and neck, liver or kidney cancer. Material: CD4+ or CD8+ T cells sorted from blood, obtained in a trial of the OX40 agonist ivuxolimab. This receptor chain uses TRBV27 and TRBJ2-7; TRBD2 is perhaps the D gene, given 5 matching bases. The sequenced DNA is TGTGCCAGCAGTTTGGCGGGCCCACGAGGGCAGTACTTC. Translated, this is CASSLAGPRGQYF.